This T cell receptor (beta chain) was identified during a study of control samples from healthy donors and cancer patients. The CDR3 runs to 16 residues. Trimming shortened V by 2 bases and J by 2 bases, and 13 bases separated the two germline ends. CDR1 SEHNR and CDR2 FQNEAQ come from the germline V gene (reference sequence). This clone was picked up a small number of times. Profiled with immunoSEQ multiplex PCR; TCRdb holds only in-frame clones, not every one. The data hold a few hundred thousand clones, with approximately 92% observed a single time. The receptor was derived from a man aged 35 to 55 with head and neck cancer. The rearrangement joins TRBV7-9 to TRBJ1-3, with D hard to call. The source material was PBMCs. The DNA of the CDR3 is TGTGCCAGCAGCTTACCGACATGGTCCCCTGGAAACACCATATATTTT. It codes for CASSLPTWSPGNTIYF.